This passage covers 14 T cell receptor beta chains from one sample sequenced in a study of shared clonotypes between healthy human individuals. Clones were read by immunoSEQ multiplex PCR, and TCRdb kept only the in-frame ones, dropping some. Among 800,000 to 1,200,000 clones listed, 75% to 80% were seen once. Input material: memory CD4+ T cells from PBMCs. Subset noted: CD45RA-negative fraction. Every receptor here comes from a man aged 18 to 35 in good health. Some clones in this sample may be carry-over from other donors' samples.

This rearrangement joins TRBV14 to TRBJ2-7, with D unresolved. Germline V gene sequence: CDR1 SGHDN, CDR2 FVKESK. V was pared by 2 bases and J by 0 bases, with 8 bases between. This CDR3 is built from 14 residues. The CDR3 nucleotides are TGTGCCAGCAGCCAAATGGCCAGCTCCTACGAGCAGTACTTC. This gives the protein CASSQMASSYEQYF.

Notes on this clone: The identical CDR3 is also encoded by other nucleotide sequences in the sample. The V gene is TRBV7-3, the J gene TRBJ2-1, with 9 positions matching TRBD1. The germline CDR1 and CDR2 sequences are SGHTA and FQGTGA. The ends lost 5 bases at V and 4 bases at J; junction bases unmatched: 6. CDR3 length equals 15 residues. This CDR3 is CASSPTGGSYNEQFF. DNA of the CDR3: TGTGCCAGCAGCCCTACAGGGGGCTCATACAATGAGCAGTTCTTC.

The gene calls are TRBV30 and TRBJ2-6; D call uncertain. V was cut by 4 bases and J by 2 bases, with 6 bases left in between. This CDR3 is 13 amino acids long. The V gene's germline CDR1 is GTSNPN and CDR2 SVGIG (reference sequence). Written as DNA, the CDR3 is TGTGCCTGGACCTTACCTGGGGCCAACGTCCTGACTTTC. It specifies CAWTLPGANVLTF.

The chain joins TRBV9 to TRBJ2-1; 8 bases are shared with TRBD1. CDR1 is SGDLS and CDR2 is YYNGEE in the germline V gene. CDR3 length: 15 amino acids. With V trimmed by 0 bases and J by 9 bases, 8 bases remained unmatched. The CDR3 DNA reads TGTGCCAGCAGCGTAGAAGGCAGGGGGCTCCCTGAGCAGTTCTTC. Amino acids: CASSVEGRGLPEQFF.

The V call is TRBV15, the J call TRBJ2-7; unclear D gene. The CDR3 spans 12 residues. The V gene's germline CDR1 is LNHNV and CDR2 YYDKDF (reference sequence). Trimming took 3 bases from V and 3 from J, leaving 6 bases between them. The CDR3 protein is CATSRAYYEQYF. The CDR3 DNA follows: TGTGCCACCAGCAGGGCCTACTACGAGCAGTACTTC.

V is TRBV7-2 and J is TRBJ2-5, with D uncertain. Germline CDR1 reads SGHTA; CDR2 reads FQGNSA. The CDR3 loop spans 13 amino acids. V lost 5 bases and J lost 4, with 11 bases in between. The CDR3 DNA reads as TGTGCCAGCAGCAGGCCGTGGGCAGAGACCCAGTACTTC. Protein sequence: CASSRPWAETQYF.

The chain links TRBV7-2 to TRBJ2-2; D is unresolved. The CDR3 is 13 residues long. Between the trimmed V and J ends, which lost 1 base and 1 base, there was a span of 1 base. Per the germline V gene, CDR1 is SGHTA and CDR2 is FQGNSA. CDR3 bases: TGTGCCAGCAGCTTAGGGAACACCGGGGAGCTGTTTTTT. This gives the protein CASSLGNTGELFF.

The V call is TRBV15, the J call TRBJ2-7; TRBD1 matches at 8 bases. V was clipped by 2 bases and J by 6 bases; unmatched bases: 6. The CDR3 extends over 14 amino acids. The germline V gene has CDR1 LNHNV and CDR2 YYDKDF (reference sequence). CDR3 sequence reads: CATSRNPTGGEQYF. CDR3 DNA: TGTGCCACCAGCAGAAACCCAACAGGGGGCGAGCAGTACTTC.

V and J are TRBV5-1 and TRBJ2-7, with 11 bases that match TRBD2. Germline CDR1 SGHRS, CDR2 YFSETQ. V gave up 4 bases and J gave up 0 bases; unmatched junction bases: 9. The CDR3 is made up of 17 amino acids. Here the CDR3 reads CASSQLTSGMSSYEQYF. The CDR3 DNA reads as TGCGCCAGCAGCCAGCTGACTAGCGGGATGAGCTCCTACGAGCAGTACTTC.

This clone was counted only a few times. V and J are TRBV15 and TRBJ2-7; a possible D gene is TRBD1 (5 bases). This CDR3 contains 14 residues. The germline gives CDR1 LNHNV, CDR2 YYDKDF (reference sequence). V was cut by 0 bases and J by 4 bases, with 10 bases left in between. The CDR3 DNA reads TGTGCCACCAGCAGAGATCCAACAGGATACGAGCAGTACTTC. Protein sequence: CATSRDPTGYEQYF.

This clone was observed a few times. This sequence joins TRBV6-5 and TRBJ1-1; 11 bases agree with TRBD1. V trimming: 1 base; J trimming: 11 bases; junction bases outside the gene matches: 6. The CDR3 consists of 14 residues. The germline V gene encodes CDR1 MNHEY and CDR2 SVGAGI. CDR3 amino acids: CASSYLGQGASAFF. The CDR3, as DNA: TGTGCCAGCAGTTACTTAGGACAGGGGGCGTCGGCTTTCTTT.

The gene calls are TRBV4-2 and TRBJ2-2; 12 nucleotides line up with TRBD2. Losses at the gene ends were 0 bases for V and 5 bases for J; bases not matched to a gene: 4. The CDR3 spans 17 residues. CDR1 and CDR2 from the germline V gene are LGHNA and YNFKEQ. DNA for the CDR3: TGTGCCAGCAGCCAAGACCCGCTAGCGGGAGGGACCGGGGAGCTGTTTTTT. Amino acid sequence: CASSQDPLAGGTGELFF.

The chain links TRBV15 to TRBJ1-2; the D is unclear. CDR3 length equals 14 residues. Germline-derived CDR1 and CDR2 are LNHNV and YYDKDF (reference sequence). V was cut by 3 bases and J by 0 bases, with 8 bases left in between. The CDR3 bases are TGTGCCACCAGCAGTGGGCCGGCTAACTATGGCTACACCTTC. It specifies CATSSGPANYGYTF.

This chain joins TRBV28 and TRBJ2-1, with TRBD2 as a possible D gene (5 bases). Germline V gene data show CDR1 as MDHEN and CDR2 as SYDVKM. The germline V and J ends were trimmed by 3 bases and 9 bases, with 12 bases remaining between them. The CDR3 has 13 amino acids. The chain's CDR3 is CASSLRAGTEQFF. The CDR3 DNA sequence: TGTGCCAGCAGTTTGAGGGCCGGCACTGAGCAGTTCTTC. Full variable domain (rest looked up from reference TRBV28 and TRBJ2-1): DVKVTQSSRYLVKRTGEKVFLECVQDMDHENMFWYRQDPGLGLRLIYFSYDVKMKEKGDIPEGYSVSREKKERFSLILESASTNQTSMYLCASSLRAGTEQFFGPGTRLTVL.